These 5 T cell receptor beta chains originate from one sample sequenced in a study of Tregs in tolerant kidney transplant recipients. The data were produced by immunoSEQ multiplex PCR, yet TCRdb's version contains in-frame clones alone and is incomplete. Of more than 90,000 clones listed, 92% are singletons. The sequenced material came from CD4+ T cells from blood. These receptors all stem from a human donor in good health.

This sequence joins TRBV25-1 and TRBJ2-5; 8 bases are shared with TRBD2. J gave up 4 bases and V 1 base, and 11 bases lay outside the gene matches. The CDR3 is 17 amino acids. CDR1 MGHDK and CDR2 SYGVNS come from the germline V gene. CDR3 amino acids: CASSELGGGKLGETQYF. In DNA form, the CDR3 reads TGTGCCAGCAGTGAATTGGGCGGGGGGAAATTAGGAGAGACCCAGTACTTC.

The chain carries TRBV10-3 and TRBJ1-5; D unclear. Germline-derived CDR1 and CDR2 are ENHRY and SYGVKD. V was cut by 7 bases and J by 6 bases, with 16 bases left in between. The CDR3 covers 14 residues. The CDR3 loop reads CAIKQDAGGQPQHF. The CDR3 DNA reads as TGTGCCATCAAGCAGGACGCGGGAGGTCAGCCCCAGCATTTT.

V is TRBV29-1 and J is TRBJ2-1, with 7 bases aligning to TRBD2. Germline CDR1 reads SQVTM; CDR2 reads ANQGSEA. Trimming cost V 5 bases and J 4 bases; bases outside gene matches: 8. The CDR3 extends over 14 amino acids. This CDR3 is CSVQGPGGYNEQFF. DNA for the CDR3: TGCAGCGTTCAGGGCCCGGGGGGATACAATGAGCAGTTCTTC.

J is TRBJ2-1 and V is TRBV7-2; TRBD1 agrees at 9 bases. CDR3 length: 13 amino acids. Germline CDR1 reads SGHTA; CDR2 reads FQGNSA. J was trimmed by 7 bases and V by 5 bases; bases with no gene match: 3. CDR3 residues: CASSRDRENEQFF. DNA of the CDR3: TGTGCCAGCAGCCGGGACAGGGAGAATGAGCAGTTCTTC.

This clone was detected only once. The gene calls are TRBV10-2 and TRBJ2-7; 9 bases are shared with TRBD1. J gave up 3 bases and V 6 bases, and 9 bases lay outside the gene matches. The CDR3 length is 15 residues. Germline lookup yields CDR1 WSHSY and CDR2 SAAADI. CDR3 bases: TGCGCCAGCAGCTCCACCGGGACAGGGCTCTACGAGCAGTACTTC. As protein: CASSSTGTGLYEQYF.